This TCR beta chain stems from a study of shared clonotypes between healthy human individuals. Clones were read by immunoSEQ multiplex PCR, and TCRdb kept only the in-frame ones, dropping some. The sample includes some 2.3 million clones, just over 90% of them seen just once. This clone came up once. Germline CDR1 reads SQVTM; CDR2 reads ANQGSEA. The CDR3 contains 13 residues. Trimming removed 5 bases at V and 0 bases at J, with 8 bases between. The sample consisted of naive CD4+ T cells from PBMCs. Subset denoted: CD45RA+ positively selected. The rearrangement links TRBV29-1 to TRBJ1-3, with D possibly matching TRBD1 (5 bases). This TCR was recovered from a man younger than 30 in good health. Some clones in this sample may be carry-over from other donors' samples. This chain's CDR3 is CSVKDISGNTIYF. The CDR3 region has the DNA TGCAGCGTTAAGGACATCTCTGGAAACACCATATATTTT.